The TCR beta chain under discussion was sequenced for a study of T-cell reconstitution after alpha-beta-depleted transplantation in children. This sample's TCRbeta library carried unique molecular identifier barcodes. TCRdb reanalysed the PCR reads using MiXCR and keeps one entry per CDR3 protein. The sample carries 300,000 to 400,000 distinct CDR3 sequences, about 14% recorded once. V lost 4 bases and J lost 0, with 7 bases in between. Germline V gene data show CDR1 as SGHRS and CDR2 as YFSETQ. This CDR3 region has 13 residues. The chain combines TRBV5-1 with TRBJ2-5; unclear D gene. The clonotype originates from a human donor who donated a stem cell graft to a child with Fanconi anemia. Sequences were derived from PBMCs, sampled from the stem cell graft. CDR3 amino acids: CASSPEYQETQYF. The CDR3 DNA reads as TGCGCCAGCAGCCCGGAGTACCAAGAGACCCAGTACTTC.